Sequencing of this T cell receptor beta chain was carried out in a study of T cell responses to AZD1222 COVID-19 vaccine. Germline CDR1 and CDR2: LNHNV and YYDKDF (reference sequence). The CDR3 covers 15 residues. V shed 3 bases and J shed 2 bases, with 10 bases lying between them. The method was immunoSEQ multiplex PCR; TCRdb's version includes in-frame clones alone and lacks a portion of them. Among 70,000 to 90,000 clones listed, more than 90% were seen once. The material was peripheral blood, obtained on day 0 of AZD1222 vaccination. The V call is TRBV15, the J call TRBJ2-2; D perhaps matches TRBD1 (5 bases). This TCR was recovered from an adult in good health. CDR3 sequence reads: CATSSPRDNTGELFF. CDR3 nucleotides: TGTGCCACCAGCAGCCCCAGGGATAACACCGGGGAGCTGTTTTTT.